This TCR beta chain was identified in a study of cytotoxic CD8 clonotypes in ibrutinib-treated CLL. Overall study: Partial responders approximately 25, complete 2; roughly 12 progressed and some 14 stayed in remission by median 68 months. The response samples were taken once patients had been treated for a median of 12 months, range 6 to 36. Study-level points and caveats: The clonality went up when patients responded to ibrutinib and dropped back toward baseline at progression. Clonality was higher at baseline than in age-matched healthy donors and tracked circulating CD8+ T-cell counts.

As regards this clone: Its antigen is currently unknown.

Repertoires were generated with immunoSEQ multiplex PCR, while TCRdb's copy carries only in-frame clones and drops some. The table includes around 40,000 clones, just over 70% detected once. Trimming stripped 2 bases from V and 1 base from J, with 18 bases between. The CDR3 is made up of 17 amino acids. Per the germline V gene, CDR1 is MDHEN and CDR2 is SYDVKM. The TCR comes from a human donor with chronic lymphocytic leukemia. Sequencing was performed on PBMCs, taken at disease progression, from a patient treated with ibrutinib. The chain employs TRBV28 and TRBJ2-7; TRBD2 might be the D (6 bases). CDR3 sequence reads: CASSLLVGGGTSYEQYF. CDR3 sequence (DNA): TGTGCCAGCAGTTTACTCGTAGGCGGAGGGACTTCCTACGAGCAGTACTTC.